This T cell receptor beta chain was found in a study of cytomegalovirus exposure and HLA in healthy donors. Study-wide points: Later analysis identified several of the most significant clusters that appeared linked to common viral pathogens.

The CDR3 extends over 16 amino acids. The J segment lost 5 bases and the V segment lost 6 bases, leaving 12 bases of the junction unmatched. Germline-derived CDR1 and CDR2 are SGDLS and YYNGEE. To note about this clone: Its antigen is still unknown.

The PCR made use of 60 Vbeta and 13 Jbeta primers. This table comes from immunoSEQ multiplex PCR, and its TCRdb copy is limited to in-frame clones, with some not included. The table lists about 180,000 clones, 76% of them singletons. The source is a young man in good health and CMV-seronegative. This chain uses TRBV9 with TRBJ2-5; 11 bases map to TRBD2. Sequenced input: PBMCs. This CDR3 reads CASTRTSGGVGETQYF. The DNA of the CDR3 is TGTGCCAGCACCCGAACTAGCGGGGGCGTCGGGGAGACCCAGTACTTC.